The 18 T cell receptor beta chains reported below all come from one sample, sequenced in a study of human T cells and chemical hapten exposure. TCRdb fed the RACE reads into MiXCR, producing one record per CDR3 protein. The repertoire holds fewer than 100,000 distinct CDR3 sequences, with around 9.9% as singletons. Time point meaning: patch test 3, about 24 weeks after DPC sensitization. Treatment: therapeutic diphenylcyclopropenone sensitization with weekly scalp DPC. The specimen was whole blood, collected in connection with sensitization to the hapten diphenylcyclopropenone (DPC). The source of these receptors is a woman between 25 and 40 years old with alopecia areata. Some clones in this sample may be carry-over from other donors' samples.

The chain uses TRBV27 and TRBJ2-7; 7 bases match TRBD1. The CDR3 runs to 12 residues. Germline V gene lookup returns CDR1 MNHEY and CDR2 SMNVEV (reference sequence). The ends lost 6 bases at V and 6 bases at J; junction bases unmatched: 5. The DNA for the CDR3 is TGTGCCAGCAGATCGACAGGGATCGAGCAGTACTTC. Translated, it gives CASRSTGIEQYF.

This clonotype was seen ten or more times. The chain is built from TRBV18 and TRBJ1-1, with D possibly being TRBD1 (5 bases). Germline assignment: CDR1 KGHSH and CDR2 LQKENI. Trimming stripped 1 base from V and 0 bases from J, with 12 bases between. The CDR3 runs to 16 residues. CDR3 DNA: TGTGCCAGCTCACCACAGGATTGGGGCATGAACACTGAAGCTTTCTTT. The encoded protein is CASSPQDWGMNTEAFF.

Here the CDR3 DNA reads TGCGCCAGCAGCCACGGGACTTTGAACACCGGGGAGCTGTTTTTT. Its protein is CASSHGTLNTGELFF. The chain couples TRBV5-1 to TRBJ2-2; TRBD2 might be the D (6 bases). Deletions cut 4 bases from V and 1 base from J, with 11 bases between. The V gene's germline CDR1 is SGHRS and CDR2 YFSETQ. The CDR3 consists of 15 residues.

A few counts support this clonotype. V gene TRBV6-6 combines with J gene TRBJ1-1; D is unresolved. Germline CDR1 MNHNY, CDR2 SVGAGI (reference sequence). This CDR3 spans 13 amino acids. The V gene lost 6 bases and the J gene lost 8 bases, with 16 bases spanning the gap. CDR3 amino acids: CASRPTGVPEAFF. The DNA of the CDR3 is TGTGCCAGCAGGCCGACTGGTGTCCCCGAAGCTTTCTTT.

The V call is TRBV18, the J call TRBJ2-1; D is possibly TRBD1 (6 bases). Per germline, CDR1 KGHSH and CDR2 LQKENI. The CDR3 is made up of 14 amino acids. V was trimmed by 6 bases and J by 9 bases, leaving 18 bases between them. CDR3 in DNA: TGTGCCAGCTCCGCTCCGAACAGGGTTGGTGAGCAGTTCTTC. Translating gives CASSAPNRVGEQFF.

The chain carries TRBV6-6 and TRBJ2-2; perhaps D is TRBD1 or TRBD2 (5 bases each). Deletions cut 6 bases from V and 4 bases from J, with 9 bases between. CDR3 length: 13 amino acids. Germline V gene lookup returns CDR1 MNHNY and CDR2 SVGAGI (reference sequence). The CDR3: CASRGPGTGELFF. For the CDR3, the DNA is TGTGCCAGCAGGGGACCGGGCACCGGGGAGCTGTTTTTT.

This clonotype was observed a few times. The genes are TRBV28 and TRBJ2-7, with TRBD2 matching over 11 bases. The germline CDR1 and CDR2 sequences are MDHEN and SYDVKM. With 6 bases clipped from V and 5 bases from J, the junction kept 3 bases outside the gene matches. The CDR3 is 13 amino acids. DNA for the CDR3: TGTGCCAGCAGACTAGCGGGAGCCGACGAGCAGTACTTC. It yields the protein CASRLAGADEQYF.

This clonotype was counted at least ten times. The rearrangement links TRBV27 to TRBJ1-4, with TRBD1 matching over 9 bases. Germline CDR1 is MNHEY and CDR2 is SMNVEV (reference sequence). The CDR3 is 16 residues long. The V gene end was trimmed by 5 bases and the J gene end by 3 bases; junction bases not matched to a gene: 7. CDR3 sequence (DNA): TGTGCCAGCAGTCCCGGGACAGGGCTCTCTAATGAAAAACTGTTTTTT. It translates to CASSPGTGLSNEKLFF. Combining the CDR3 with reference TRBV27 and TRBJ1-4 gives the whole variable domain EAQVTQNPRYLITVTGKKLTVTCSQNMNHEYMSWYRQDPGLGLRQIYYSMNVEVTDKGDVPEGYKVSRKEKRNFPLILESPSPNQTSLYFCASSPGTGLSNEKLFFGSGTQLSVL.

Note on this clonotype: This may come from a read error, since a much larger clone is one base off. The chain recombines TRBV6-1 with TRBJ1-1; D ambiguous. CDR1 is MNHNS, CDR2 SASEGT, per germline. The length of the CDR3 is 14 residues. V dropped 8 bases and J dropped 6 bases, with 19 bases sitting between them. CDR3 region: CASSIVSQNPEAFF. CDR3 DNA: TGTGCCAGCTCAATCGTCAGTCAAAACCCTGAAGCTTTCTTT.

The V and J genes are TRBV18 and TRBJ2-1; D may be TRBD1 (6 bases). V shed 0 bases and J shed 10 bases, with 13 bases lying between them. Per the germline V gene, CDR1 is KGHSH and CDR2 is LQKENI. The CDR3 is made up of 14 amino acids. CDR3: CASSPPAGVKEQFF. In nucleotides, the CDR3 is TGTGCCAGCTCACCACCGGCAGGGGTCAAAGAGCAGTTCTTC.

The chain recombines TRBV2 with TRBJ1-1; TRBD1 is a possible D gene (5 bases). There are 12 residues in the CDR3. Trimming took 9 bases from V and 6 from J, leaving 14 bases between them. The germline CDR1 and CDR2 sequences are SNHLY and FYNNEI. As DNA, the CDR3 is TGTGCCAGTACTCAGGGTGGGGCTGAAGCTTTCTTT. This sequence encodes CASTQGGAEAFF.

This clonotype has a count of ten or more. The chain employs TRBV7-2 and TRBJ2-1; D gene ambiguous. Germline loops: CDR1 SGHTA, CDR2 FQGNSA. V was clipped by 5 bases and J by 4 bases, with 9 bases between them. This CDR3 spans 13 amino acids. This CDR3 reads CASSHIIYNEQFF. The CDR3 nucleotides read TGTGCCAGCAGCCACATAATATACAATGAGCAGTTCTTC.

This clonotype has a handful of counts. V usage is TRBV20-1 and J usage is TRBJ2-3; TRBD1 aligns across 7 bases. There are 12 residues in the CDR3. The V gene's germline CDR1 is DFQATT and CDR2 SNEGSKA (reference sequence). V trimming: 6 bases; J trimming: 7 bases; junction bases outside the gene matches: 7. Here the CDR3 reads CSARQGAYTQYF. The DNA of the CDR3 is TGCAGTGCCCGACAGGGCGCATATACGCAGTATTTT.

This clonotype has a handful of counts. CDR3 bases: TGCAGTGCTAGCTGGGCGGGAACGGGTGAGCAGTTCTTC. Its protein product is CSASWAGTGEQFF. This chain uses TRBV20-1 with TRBJ2-1, with a tentative D call TRBD2 (6 bases). CDR1 and CDR2 from the germline V gene are DFQATT and SNEGSKA (reference sequence). The CDR3 totals 13 residues. The germline V and J ends were trimmed by 3 bases and 9 bases, with 15 bases remaining between them.

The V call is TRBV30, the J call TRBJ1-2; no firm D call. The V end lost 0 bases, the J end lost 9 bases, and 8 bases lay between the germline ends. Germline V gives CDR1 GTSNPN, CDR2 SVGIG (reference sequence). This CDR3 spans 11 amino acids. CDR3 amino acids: CAWSVGQRYTF. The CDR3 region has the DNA TGTGCCTGGAGTGTAGGGCAGCGCTACACCTTC.

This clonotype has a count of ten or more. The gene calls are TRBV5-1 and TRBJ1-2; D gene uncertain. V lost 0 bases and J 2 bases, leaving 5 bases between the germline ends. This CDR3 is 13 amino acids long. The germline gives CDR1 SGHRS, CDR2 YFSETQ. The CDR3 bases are TGCGCCAGCAGCTTGGAACAGAACTATGGCTACACCTTC. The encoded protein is CASSLEQNYGYTF.

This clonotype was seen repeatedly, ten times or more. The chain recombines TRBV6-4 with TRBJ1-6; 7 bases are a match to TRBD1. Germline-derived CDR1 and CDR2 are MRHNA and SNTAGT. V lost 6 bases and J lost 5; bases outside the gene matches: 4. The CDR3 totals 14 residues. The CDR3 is CASSATGDNSPLHF. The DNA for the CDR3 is TGTGCCAGCAGCGCTACAGGGGATAATTCACCCCTCCACTTT.

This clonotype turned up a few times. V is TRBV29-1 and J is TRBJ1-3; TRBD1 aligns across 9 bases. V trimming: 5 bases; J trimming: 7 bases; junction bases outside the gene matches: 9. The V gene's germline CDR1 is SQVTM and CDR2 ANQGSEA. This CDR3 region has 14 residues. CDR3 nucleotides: TGCAGCGTTATAGCCGACAGGGGGGTGAACACCATATATTTT. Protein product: CSVIADRGVNTIYF.